What follows is one TCR beta chain and its context. Antigen unknown. The data were obtained in a study of regulatory T cells in long-lasting Graves disease. Study-wide results and limits: Persistent cases favored TRBV28, TRBJ1-2 and TRBJ2-5.

CDR3-region Arm-PCR and iRepertoire HTBI primers produced the TCR beta libraries. TCRdb reanalysed the multiplex PCR reads using MiXCR and keeps one entry per CDR3 protein. This table holds around 250,000 distinct CDR3 sequences, under 20% found once. Time point here: newly diagnosed GD, antithyroid drugs for less than 3 months. There was RNA extracted from PBMCs, and the TCR library was made from it. Germline V CDR1 and CDR2: MGHDK, SYGVNS. The V and J ends lost 8 bases and 0 bases respectively, with 13 bases between them. This CDR3 is 15 amino acids long. The sample was also reused in another study, on T cells in Graves' hyperthyroidism and ophthalmopathy. Per that study: Every diagnosis used clinical symptoms, serum thyroxine and TRAb, thyroid ultrasound and orbital computed tomography. Using 13 V-J features, a model discriminated ophthalmopathy from stable hyperthyroidism.

The input for sequencing was peripheral blood mononuclear cells (PBMCs), taken at new diagnosis, from a patient treated with antithyroid drugs. The source of this sequence is a woman under 40 with Graves disease. The genes are TRBV25-1 and TRBJ1-4; possibly TRBD1 for D (5 bases). In DNA form, the CDR3 reads TGTGCCAGCGGGCGGGGCTTAGCAACTAATGAAAAACTGTTTTTT. This gives the protein CASGRGLATNEKLFF.